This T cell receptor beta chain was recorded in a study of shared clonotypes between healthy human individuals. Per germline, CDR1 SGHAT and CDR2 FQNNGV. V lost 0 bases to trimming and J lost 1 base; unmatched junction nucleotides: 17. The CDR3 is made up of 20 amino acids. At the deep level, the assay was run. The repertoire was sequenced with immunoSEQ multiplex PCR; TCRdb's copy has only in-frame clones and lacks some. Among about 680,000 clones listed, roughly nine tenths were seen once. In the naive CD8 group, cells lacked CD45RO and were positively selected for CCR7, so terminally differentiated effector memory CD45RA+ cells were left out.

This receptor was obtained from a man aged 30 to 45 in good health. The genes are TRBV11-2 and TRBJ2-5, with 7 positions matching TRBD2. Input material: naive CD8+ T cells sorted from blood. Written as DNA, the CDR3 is TGTGCCAGCAGCTTAGACGCCTGGCAGGGTGTCGGGAGGCCCCAAGAGACCCAGTACTTC. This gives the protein CASSLDAWQGVGRPQETQYF.